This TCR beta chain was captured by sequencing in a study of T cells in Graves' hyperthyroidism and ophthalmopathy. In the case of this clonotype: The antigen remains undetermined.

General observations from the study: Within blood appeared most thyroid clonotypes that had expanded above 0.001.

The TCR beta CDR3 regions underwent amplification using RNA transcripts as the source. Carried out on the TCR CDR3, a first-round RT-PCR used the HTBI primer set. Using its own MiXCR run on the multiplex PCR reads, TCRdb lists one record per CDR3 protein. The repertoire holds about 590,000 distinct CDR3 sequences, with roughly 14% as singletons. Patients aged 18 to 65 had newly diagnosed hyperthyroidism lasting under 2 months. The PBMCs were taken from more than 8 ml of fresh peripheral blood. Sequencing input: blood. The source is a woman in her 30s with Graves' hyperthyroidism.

The CDR3 bases are TGTGCCAGCAGTTCAGGGTGGCAAGAGACCCAGTACTTC. It codes for CASSSGWQETQYF. This sequence joins TRBV6-1 and TRBJ2-5; tentative D call: TRBD1 (5 bases). Germline V CDR1 and CDR2: MNHNS, SASEGT. This CDR3 spans 13 amino acids. V lost 5 bases to trimming and J lost 2 bases, with 9 bases between them.